This TCR beta chain was profiled in a study of shared clonotypes between healthy human individuals. Study in general: Aged 18 to 49, the donors were a couple of women and three men. Points from the study as a whole: Some clonotypes were shared by all four sorted-subset donors, while others were not shared. The non-shared ones had lower generation probabilities than the shared ones. Represented diversity (both genetic and exposure-history) was limited by the small number of donors.

For this clone: Antigen unknown.

Germline V gene sequence: CDR1 MDHEN, CDR2 SYDVKM. The CDR3 sequence is 12 residues long. Trimming stripped 11 bases from V and 0 bases from J, with 8 bases between. Profiled with immunoSEQ multiplex PCR; TCRdb holds only in-frame clones, not every one. The data show 2 million to 3 million clones, with around 94% seen just once and over 0.12% held by the top ten. The chain links TRBV28 to TRBJ2-4; no clear D gene. This TCR came from a man aged 18 to 29 in good health. Material for sequencing was naive CD4+ T cells sorted from blood. The subset here: CD45RA+ positively selected. CDR3 DNA sequence: TGTGCCCACGGCCTAGCCAAAAACATTCAGTACTTC. Translation: CAHGLAKNIQYF.